The entry that follows covers one T cell receptor beta chain sequence. Its antigen is unidentified. Per-sample PBMC isolation yielded at least 6.5 million cells. Germline CDR1 reads MGHRA; CDR2 reads YSYEKL. This CDR3 has 12 amino acids. Trimming pared 4 bases from V and 7 bases from J, leaving 10 bases between. The data derive from a study of blood T cells in healthy people across ages. Next came a second PCR, run for about 7 to 12 cycles, which used a sample-barcoded 5' primer along with a J-beta primer mix. The yield of each sample was at least 2.5 million CDR3-containing paired-end reads. TCRdb recomputed calls from the 5' RACE reads with MiXCR, one row per CDR3 protein. The sample lists about 750,000 distinct CDR3 sequences, about 55% occurring once. Overall study results and limits: Across samples, TCR beta diversity tracked strongly with naive T cell percentage. Relative to aged donors, long-lived donors carried more naive CD4+ cells and displayed higher diversity.

V gene TRBV4-1 combines with J gene TRBJ1-1, with D maybe TRBD1 (6 bases). The sample consisted of blood. This clonotype originated in a man older than 75 in good health. This chain's CDR3 is CASSRQGGEAFF. The CDR3 nucleotides are TGCGCCAGCAGCCGGCAAGGGGGTGAAGCTTTCTTT.